A selection of T cell receptor beta chains follows, all from one sample in a study of T cells in Graves' hyperthyroidism and ophthalmopathy. TCRdb re-analysed the multiplex PCR reads in MiXCR, keeping a single row per CDR3 protein. The sample includes more than 300,000 distinct CDR3 sequences, 15% to 20% of them seen just once. Sequencing was carried out using blood. The receptors derive from a woman younger than 45 with Graves' hyperthyroidism that later progressed to Graves' ophthalmopathy. The CDR3 runs from the conserved cysteine through the conserved F or W. The D gene is left open where the match is weak. Some rows mark clone size as missing; the rest say once, few, many or name a class of expanded clone.

TRBJ2-2	many	TRBD2	TRBV4-1	CASSVLAGGPSGELFF	TGCGCCAGCAGCGTGCTAGCGGGGGGGCCCTCCGGGGAGCTGTTTTTT
TRBJ1-1	NA	NA	TRBV28	CASSLVRWEAFF	TGTGCCAGCAGTTTAGTTAGGTGGGAAGCTTTCTTT
TRBJ1-5	few	TRBD1	TRBV6-1	CASNLGQGARSNQPQHF	TGTGCCAGCAACCTGGGACAGGGGGCGAGAAGCAATCAGCCCCAGCATTTT
TRBJ2-2	many	TRBD2	TRBV6-2/TRBV6-3	CASSYSTSGGVHTGELFF	TGTGCCAGCAGTTACTCAACCAGCGGGGGAGTCCACACCGGGGAGCTGTTTTTT
TRBJ2-1	many	TRBD1	TRBV9	CASSVLGRMDDRGEQFF	TGTGCCAGCAGCGTCTTAGGTCGGATGGATGACAGGGGAGAGCAGTTCTTC
TRBJ2-5	NA	TRBD2	TRBV12-3/TRBV12-4	CASRFLTSGSFQETQYF	TGTGCCAGCAGGTTCCTTACTAGCGGGTCGTTCCAAGAGACCCAGTACTTC
TRBJ1-1	many	NA	TRBV20-1	CSARLSGGAHGGTEAFF	TGCAGTGCTAGACTGTCGGGCGGGGCTCATGGGGGGACTGAAGCTTTCTTT
TRBJ1-1	few	NA	TRBV4-2	CASSREGGENTEAFF	TGTGCCAGCAGCCGGGAAGGGGGGGAGAACACTGAAGCTTTCTTT
TRBJ2-7	NA	TRBD2	TRBV5-4	CASTRPSGRAVAPEQYF	TGTGCCAGCACGCGACCTAGCGGGAGGGCCGTTGCACCCGAGCAGTACTTC
TRBJ2-1	NA	NA	TRBV9	CASSSHPTSGAANEQFF	TGTGCCAGCAGCTCCCACCCGACTAGTGGGGCTGCAAATGAGCAGTTCTTC
TRBJ1-5	NA	NA	TRBV6-1	CASSPLSNQPQHF	TGTGCCAGCAGCCCCCTAAGCAATCAGCCCCAGCATTTT
TRBJ2-3	many	TRBD2	TRBV9	CASSPGYGGEGPTDTQYF	TGTGCCAGCAGCCCCGGTTACGGAGGGGAGGGCCCCACAGATACGCAGTATTTT
TRBJ1-4	many	NA	TRBV2	CASSGRIRGGNEKLFF	TGTGCCAGCAGCGGCCGTATTCGGGGGGGCAATGAAAAACTGTTTTTT
TRBJ1-2	many	NA	TRBV7-9	CASSLAPLGDGGYTF	TGTGCCAGCAGCTTAGCGCCGTTAGGGGACGGTGGCTACACCTTC
TRBJ1-6	many	TRBD1	TRBV6-2/TRBV6-3	CASERPGTGSSPLHF	TGTGCCAGCGAACGCCCCGGGACAGGGAGTTCACCCCTCCACTTT
TRBJ2-1	NA	TRBD2	TRBV6-1	CASSVRTSGSPYNGQFF	TGTGCCAGCAGTGTCCGAACTAGCGGGAGCCCCTACAATGGGCAGTTCTTC
TRBJ1-5	few	NA	TRBV18	CASSRDYNQPQHF	TGTGCCAGCTCACGGGATTATAATCAGCCCCAGCATTTT
TRBJ2-7	NA	TRBD2	TRBV6-6	CASSYSDTSGAYEQYF	TGTGCCAGCAGTTACTCAGACACTAGCGGTGCCTACGAGCAGTACTTC
TRBJ2-5	NA	NA	TRBV20-1	CSARNSDSLQETQYF	TGCAGTGCTAGGAATTCGGACAGCCTCCAAGAGACCCAGTACTTC
TRBJ1-1	many	NA	TRBV5-1	CASSATRGQKDTEAFF	TGCGCCAGCAGTGCAACCAGGGGTCAAAAGGACACTGAAGCTTTCTTT
TRBJ1-2	many	NA	TRBV7-9	CASSLVGGYTF	TGTGCCAGCAGCTTAGTGGGTGGCTACACCTTC
TRBJ2-2	NA	TRBD1	TRBV20-1	CSAPDRITGELFF	TGCAGTGCCCCGGACAGGATCACCGGGGAGCTGTTTTTT
TRBJ1-1	many	NA	TRBV19	CASSGSGGRWNTEAFF	TGTGCCAGTAGTGGCTCGGGGGGACGGTGGAACACTGAAGCTTTCTTT
TRBJ2-7	many	NA	TRBV11-2	CASSVDRSYEQYF	TGTGCCAGCAGCGTTGACAGGTCCTACGAGCAGTACTTC
TRBJ1-6	many	TRBD1	TRBV12-3/TRBV12-4	CASSQSRGQKSTPLHF	TGTGCCAGCAGTCAAAGTAGGGGGCAAAAGTCAACACCCCTCCACTTT
TRBJ2-7	many	NA	TRBV30	CACKGMYEQYF	TGTGCCTGCAAGGGGATGTACGAGCAGTACTTC
TRBJ1-2	NA	NA	TRBV14	CASSQDRTLLRYTF	TGTGCCAGCAGCCAAGATAGAACACTTCTGCGCTACACCTTC
TRBJ1-2	many	TRBD1	TRBV2	CASSAAGGYGYTF	TGTGCCAGCAGTGCGGCAGGGGGGTATGGCTACACCTTC
TRBJ2-1	few	NA	TRBV24-1	CATSDLPFSNNEQFF	TGTGCCACCAGTGATTTGCCTTTCTCAAACAATGAGCAGTTCTTC
TRBJ1-6	many	NA	TRBV4-1	CASSQDQQAYNSPLHF	TGCGCCAGCAGCCAAGATCAGCAGGCCTATAATTCACCCCTCCACTTT
TRBJ2-7	many	NA	TRBV6-5	CASSYSQEPQPHEQYF	TGTGCCAGCAGTTACTCCCAGGAGCCTCAGCCCCACGAGCAGTACTTC
TRBJ2-2	NA	TRBD2	TRBV13	CASSLGGLAGVGYTGELFF	TGTGCCAGCAGCTTAGGCGGACTAGCGGGAGTTGGGTACACCGGGGAGCTGTTTTTT
TRBJ2-1	many	TRBD2	TRBV10-2	CASTSGESYNEQFF	TGCGCCAGCACTAGCGGGGAATCCTACAATGAGCAGTTCTTC
TRBJ2-1	NA	NA	TRBV19	CASSIGLVNEQFF	TGTGCCAGTAGTATAGGACTAGTCAATGAGCAGTTCTTC
TRBJ1-1	many	TRBD1	TRBV4-1	CASSQTGVNTEAFF	TGCGCCAGCAGCCAGACAGGGGTTAACACTGAAGCTTTCTTT
TRBJ2-7	many	TRBD1	TRBV6-1	CASRGKDRKPYEQYF	TGTGCCAGCAGGGGGAAGGACAGGAAGCCCTACGAGCAGTACTTC
TRBJ1-2	many	NA	TRBV30	CASAPPGPTYGYTF	TGTGCCTCGGCGCCTCCAGGACCCACCTATGGCTACACCTTC
TRBJ1-4	many	NA	TRBV7-9	CASTRGIHATNEKLFF	TGTGCCAGCACACGGGGGATACATGCAACTAATGAAAAACTGTTTTTT
TRBJ1-5	few	NA	TRBV20-1	CSARIGTGNQPQHF	TGCAGTGCTAGGATAGGGACTGGCAATCAGCCCCAGCATTTT
TRBJ2-2	many	NA	TRBV24-1	CAARAGQLTGELFF	TGTGCCGCCAGGGCCGGACAGCTAACCGGGGAGCTGTTTTTT